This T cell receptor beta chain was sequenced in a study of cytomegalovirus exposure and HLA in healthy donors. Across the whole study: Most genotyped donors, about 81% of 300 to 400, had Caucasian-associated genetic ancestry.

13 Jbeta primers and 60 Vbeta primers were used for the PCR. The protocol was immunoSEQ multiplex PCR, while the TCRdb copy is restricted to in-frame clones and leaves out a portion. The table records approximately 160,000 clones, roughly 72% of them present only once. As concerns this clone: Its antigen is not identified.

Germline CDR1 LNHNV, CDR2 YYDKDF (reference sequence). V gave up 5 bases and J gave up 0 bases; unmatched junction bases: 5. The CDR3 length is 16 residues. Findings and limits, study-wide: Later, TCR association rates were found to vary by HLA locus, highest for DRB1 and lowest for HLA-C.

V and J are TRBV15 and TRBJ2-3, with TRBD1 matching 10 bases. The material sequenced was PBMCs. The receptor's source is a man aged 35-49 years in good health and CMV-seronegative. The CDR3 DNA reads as TGTGCCACCAGCGACCGACAGGGGGCTAGCACAGATACGCAGTATTTT. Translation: CATSDRQGASTDTQYF. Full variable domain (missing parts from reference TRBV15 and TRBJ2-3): DAMVIQNPRYQVTQFGKPVTLSCSQTLNHNVMYWYQQKSSQAPKLLFHYYDKDFNNEADTPDNFQSRRPNTSFCFLDIRSPGLGDTAMYLCATSDRQGASTDTQYFGPGTRLTVL.